Detailed here is one T cell receptor (beta chain). No antigen is known for it. Treatment: 15 to 20 received Ad26.COV2.S at low or high dose, single or two shots; several received placebo; per-sample allocation not given. Following the first vaccine or placebo injection, samples were taken on day 63. An Ad26 vector carrying the Wuhan-strain SARS-CoV-2 spike served as the vaccine. V dropped 1 base and J dropped 5 bases, with 15 bases sitting between them. Germline CDR1 MDHEN, CDR2 SYDVKM. The CDR3 consists of 16 residues. These data are taken from a study of Ad26.COV2.S vaccination and SARS-CoV-2 variants. In the study overall: Into the muscle, Ad26.COV2.S was dosed once or twice, 56 days apart. Study-level findings and limits: Greater spike-specific TCR breadth was seen in vaccine recipients than in placebo recipients.

TCRdb's table, derived via immunoSEQ multiplex PCR, lists solely in-frame clones and lacks some. The data hold some 340,000 clones, with about 86% observed a single time. The sequenced sample was peripheral blood, obtained in a trial of Ad26.COV2.S vaccine versus placebo. The chain has TRBV28 and TRBJ1-5; D is perhaps TRBD1 (5 bases). This receptor was identified in a person aged 18 to 59 who received the Ad26.COV2.S COVID-19 vaccine or a placebo. The CDR3 sequence is CASSLLGDQSHQPQHF. The CDR3 DNA follows: TGTGCCAGCAGTTTATTGGGGGACCAAAGTCATCAGCCCCAGCATTTT.